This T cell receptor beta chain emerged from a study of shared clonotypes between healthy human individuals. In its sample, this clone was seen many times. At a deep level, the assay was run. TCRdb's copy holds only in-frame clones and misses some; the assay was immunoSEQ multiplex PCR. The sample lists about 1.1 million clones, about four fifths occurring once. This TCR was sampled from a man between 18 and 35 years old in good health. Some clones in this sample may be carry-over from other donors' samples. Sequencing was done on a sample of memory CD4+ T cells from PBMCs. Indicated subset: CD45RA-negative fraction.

The CDR3 spells CASSQEPDSYGYTF. The CDR3 DNA is TGCGCCAGCAGCCAGGAACCGGACTCCTATGGCTACACCTTC. The chain uses TRBV4-3 and TRBJ1-2; D remains unclear. The CDR3 covers 14 residues. Germline V lookup: CDR1 LGHNA, CDR2 YSLEER. Trimming pared 3 bases from V and 4 bases from J, leaving 12 bases between.